These T cell receptor beta chains were read from a single sample in a study of cytomegalovirus exposure and HLA in healthy donors. TCRdb's table, derived via immunoSEQ multiplex PCR, lists solely in-frame clones and lacks some. This sample carries 110,000 to 150,000 clones, 94% of them seen once, and the ten largest clones take 1.8%. What was sequenced was PBMCs. Source of these receptors: a man in his late teens or twenties in good health and CMV-seropositive. CDR3s include the opening cysteine and the closing phenylalanine or tryptophan. The order of the fields is clone size, V gene, D gene, J gene, CDR3 protein, CDR3 DNA. A D gene is named only where the DNA matches it firmly. Where a row states a size, it is once, few, many or the class of an expanded clone; other rows omit it.

-	TRBV27	TRBD1	TRBJ1-2	CASSYGQGYGYTF	TGTGCCAGCAGTTATGGACAGGGATATGGCTACACCTTC
-	TRBV20-1	-	TRBJ1-2	CSAWESYGYTF	TGCAGTGCCTGGGAGTCCTATGGCTACACCTTC
-	TRBV27	-	TRBJ2-5	CASGRISDKRETQYF	TGTGCCAGCGGCAGGATTTCGGATAAGCGGGAGACCCAGTACTTC
-	TRBV28	TRBD2	TRBJ2-7	CASSLGLAGYYEQYF	TGTGCCAGCAGTTTGGGGCTAGCGGGTTACTACGAGCAGTACTTC
-	TRBV29-1	-	TRBJ2-1	CSGQNRDRLYNEQFF	TGCAGCGGTCAGAACCGTGACAGGTTATACAATGAGCAGTTCTTC
-	TRBV7-9	TRBD1	TRBJ1-4	CASSLEGANEKLFF	TGTGCCAGCAGCTTAGAGGGGGCAAATGAAAAACTGTTTTTT
few	TRBV28	-	TRBJ2-7	CASSLEGSYEQYF	TGTGCCAGCAGTTTAGAGGGTAGCTACGAGCAGTACTTC
-	TRBV5-1	TRBD1	TRBJ2-3	CASRQDRADTQYF	TGCGCCAGCAGACAAGACAGGGCAGATACGCAGTATTTT
-	TRBV28	-	TRBJ1-4	CASSQPGTNEKLFF	TGTGCCAGCAGTCAACCAGGGACTAATGAAAAACTGTTTTTT
-	TRBV5-1	-	TRBJ1-5	CASSYGTLNQPQHF	TGCGCCAGCAGCTACGGGACACTCAATCAGCCCCAGCATTTT
-	TRBV5-1	-	TRBJ1-1	CASSVDPASTEAFF	TGCGCCAGCAGCGTGGACCCCGCGTCCACTGAAGCTTTCTTT
-	TRBV18	TRBD1	TRBJ1-1	CASSPGQSNTEAFF	TGTGCCAGCTCACCGGGACAGTCGAACACTGAAGCTTTCTTT
-	TRBV5-1	TRBD2	TRBJ2-1	CASSGPTSGAYNEQFF	TGCGCCAGCAGCGGGCCGACTAGCGGGGCGTACAATGAGCAGTTCTTC
-	TRBV2	-	TRBJ1-3	CAREASDGGNTIYF	TGTGCCAGGGAGGCATCCGACGGAGGAAACACCATATATTTT
-	TRBV5-6	-	TRBJ2-3	CASSLPVTDTQYF	TGTGCCAGCAGCTTGCCGGTCACAGATACGCAGTATTTT
-	TRBV7-2	-	TRBJ2-1	CASSYLTGEQFF	TGTGCCAGCAGCTACCTTACGGGTGAGCAGTTCTTC
-	TRBV7-9	TRBD1	TRBJ1-1	CASSSPGQGRTEAFF	TGTGCCAGCAGCTCCCCGGGACAGGGGCGGACTGAAGCTTTCTTT
-	TRBV11-2	TRBD1	TRBJ2-7	CASSRWTGSGEQYF	TGTGCCAGCAGCCGTTGGACAGGGTCCGGCGAGCAGTACTTC
-	TRBV7-8	-	TRBJ1-1	CASSLVMGLHTEAFF	TGTGCCAGCAGCCTGGTGATGGGACTGCACACTGAAGCTTTCTTT
-	TRBV30	-	TRBJ1-1	CAWSVGRGAKGNTEAFF	TGTGCCTGGAGTGTTGGTCGGGGGGCAAAGGGGAACACTGAAGCTTTCTTT
-	TRBV6-5	-	TRBJ1-6	CASGAATYNSPLHF	TGTGCCAGCGGGGCAGCCACTTATAATTCACCCCTCCACTTT
-	TRBV7-9	-	TRBJ1-2	CASSLVGQIYGYTF	TGTGCCAGCAGCTTAGTTGGACAGATCTATGGCTACACCTTC
-	TRBV30	-	TRBJ1-3	CAWDGGDYTIYF	TGTGCCTGGGACGGGGGGGACTACACCATATATTTT
-	TRBV5-1	TRBD1	TRBJ1-1	CASSLVGQGAEAFF	TGCGCCAGCAGCTTGGTGGGACAGGGGGCTGAAGCTTTCTTT
-	TRBV30	-	TRBJ1-2	CAWSVGSRGYGYTF	TGTGCCTGGTCTGTGGGGAGTCGGGGATATGGCTACACCTTC
-	TRBV9	-	TRBJ2-7	CASSPDSSYEQYF	TGTGCCAGCAGCCCCGACAGTTCCTACGAGCAATACTTC
-	TRBV5-1	-	TRBJ2-1	CASSSQASSSYNEQFF	TGCGCCAGCAGCTCTCAAGCGAGTAGCTCCTACAATGAGCAGTTCTTC
-	TRBV10-3	-	TRBJ2-3	CAIRGGIIDTQYF	TGTGCCATCAGGGGGGGAATAATAGATACGCAGTATTTT
-	TRBV2	-	TRBJ2-3	CASSEVLRTDTQYF	TGTGCCAGCAGTGAAGTACTTCGCACAGATACGCAGTATTTT
-	TRBV9	TRBD2	TRBJ2-3	CASSGLGGMAQYF	TGTGCCAGCAGCGGCTTGGGGGGGATGGCGCAGTATTTT
-	TRBV27	-	TRBJ1-2	CASSSREGFSGYTF	TGTGCCAGCAGCAGCAGGGAGGGGTTCTCTGGCTACACCTTC
-	TRBV27	TRBD1	TRBJ2-2	CASSLWAVAGGATGELFF	TGTGCCAGCAGTTTATGGGCTGTGGCAGGGGGCGCAACCGGGGAGCTGTTTTTT
-	TRBV6-5	-	TRBJ1-1	CASSPGAGATEAFF	TGTGCCAGCAGTCCCGGGGCAGGGGCCACTGAAGCTTTCTTT
once	TRBV27	-	TRBJ2-7	CASSLLARLAYEQYF	TGTGCCAGCAGTTTGCTAGCGCGTCTCGCCTACGAGCAGTACTTC
-	TRBV29-1	TRBD2	TRBJ2-3	CSVEKASGRVADTQYF	TGCAGCGTTGAAAAGGCTAGCGGGAGGGTAGCAGATACGCAGTATTTT
-	TRBV19	-	TRBJ2-5	CASSIYYGARSPETQYF	TGTGCCAGTAGTATTTACTATGGGGCTAGATCGCCAGAGACCCAGTACTTC
-	TRBV2	TRBD2	TRBJ2-1	CASRGTSGRQNEQFF	TGTGCCAGCAGGGGGACTAGCGGGAGGCAGAATGAGCAGTTCTTC
-	TRBV5-6	TRBD1	TRBJ1-2	CASSLAGDRGYTF	TGTGCCAGCAGCTTGGCCGGGGACAGAGGCTACACCTTC
-	TRBV19	TRBD1	TRBJ1-2	CASSRVDRASFYGYTF	TGTGCCAGTAGTCGGGTGGACAGGGCCTCCTTCTATGGCTACACCTTC
-	TRBV10-3	TRBD2	TRBJ2-1	CAISEKRERNEQFF	TGTGCCATCAGTGAAAAGCGGGAGCGCAATGAGCAGTTCTTC
-	TRBV7-2	-	TRBJ1-1	CASSSWGGNTEAFF	TGTGCCAGCAGCTCATGGGGGGGAAACACTGAAGCTTTCTTT
-	TRBV7-6	-	TRBJ2-3	CASSLSRGGTDTQYF	TGTGCCAGCAGCTTATCAAGGGGGGGAACAGATACGCAGTATTTT
-	TRBV2	-	TRBJ1-2	CASNGPTLTSNYGYTF	TGTGCCAGCAACGGCCCGACCCTGACATCGAACTATGGCTACACCTTC
-	TRBV4-2	-	TRBJ1-1	CASSQDGLMNTEAFF	TGTGCCAGCAGCCAAGATGGGCTAATGAACACTGAAGCTTTCTTT